This T cell receptor beta chain comes out of a study of blood T cell repertoires in COVID-19. Sequencing was performed with immunoSEQ multiplex PCR; in TCRdb, only in-frame clones are kept and a portion is missing. The sample has a few hundred thousand clones; around 91% are singletons. Trimming took off 5 bases at V and 4 bases at J, with 11 bases between the two ends. The CDR3 length is 13 residues. Germline CDR1 reads ENHRY; CDR2 reads SYGVKD. Two negative PCRs, clearance, or symptom resolution characterized the recovered Cohort 3 donors. Sequenced input: PBMCs or T cells enriched from blood (not recorded which). V is TRBV10-3 and J is TRBJ1-1; TRBD1 is a possible D gene (6 bases). This TCR derives from a man between 18 and 29 years old who had recovered from COVID-19. CDR3 in amino acids: CAISTQGITEAFF. DNA of the CDR3: TGTGCCATCAGTACACAGGGAATCACTGAAGCTTTCTTT.